These T cell receptor beta chains were read from a single sample in a study of blood T cells in healthy people across ages. TCRdb re-analysed the 5' RACE reads in MiXCR, keeping a single row per CDR3 protein. The sample yields about 760,000 distinct CDR3 sequences, 20% to 25% seen once. This sample also appeared in a second study, on T cells of mothers and their children.

The sequencing input was blood. The receptor set was obtained from a boy younger than 18 in good health. CDR3s include the opening cysteine and the closing phenylalanine or tryptophan. A D gene is named only where the DNA matches it firmly. Expanded clones get a size class; other rows say once, few or many, or leave the size out.

abundance,j_gene,d_gene,v_gene,CDR3aa,CDR3nt
few,TRBJ1-6,TRBD1,TRBV6-1,CASSPRAGQGVSPLHF,TGTGCCAGCAGCCCCCGGGCGGGACAGGGGGTTTCACCCCTCCACTTT
few,TRBJ2-7,NA,TRBV18,CASSPTGTDYEQYF,TGTGCCAGCTCACCGACCGGGACGGACTACGAGCAGTACTTC
few,TRBJ2-1,NA,TRBV6-6,CASSISGGNEQFF,TGTGCCAGCAGCATTAGCGGTGGGAATGAGCAGTTCTTC
few,TRBJ2-7,TRBD1,TRBV28,CASSSPGTVIYEQYF,TGTGCCAGCAGTTCTCCCGGGACAGTGATCTACGAGCAGTACTTC
few,TRBJ1-2,NA,TRBV13,CASSLNGIVDGYTF,TGTGCCAGCAGCTTAAACGGGATAGTTGATGGCTACACCTTC
many,TRBJ1-5,NA,TRBV10-2,CASSESAGWNQPQHF,TGCGCCAGCAGTGAGTCAGCGGGGTGGAATCAGCCCCAGCATTTT
NA,TRBJ2-4,TRBD1,TRBV11-2,CASSGRGPGNIQYF,TGTGCCAGCAGCGGCAGGGGGCCGGGAAACATTCAGTACTTC
NA,TRBJ2-5,TRBD1,TRBV20-1,CSASANDREFQETQYF,TGCAGTGCCAGCGCGAATGACAGGGAGTTTCAAGAGACCCAGTACTTC
few,TRBJ1-4,NA,TRBV7-2,CASSLTDEKLFF,TGTGCCAGCAGCTTGACAGATGAAAAACTGTTTTTT
once,TRBJ2-4,TRBD2,TRBV12-3/TRBV12-4,CASSQLAGGMIDVQYF,TGTGCCAGCAGTCAATTGGCGGGAGGGATGATCGACGTTCAGTACTTC
few,TRBJ2-5,TRBD2,TRBV13,CASSLVTSGEKTQYF,TGTGCCAGCAGCTTAGTGACTAGCGGCGAGAAGACCCAGTACTTC
NA,TRBJ1-1,NA,TRBV18,CASSPPVYPGTEAFF,TGTGCCAGCTCACCACCGGTGTACCCCGGGACTGAAGCTTTCTTT
NA,TRBJ1-4,NA,TRBV7-9,CASSFPEGEKLFF,TGTGCCAGCAGCTTTCCTGAGGGAGAAAAACTGTTTTTT